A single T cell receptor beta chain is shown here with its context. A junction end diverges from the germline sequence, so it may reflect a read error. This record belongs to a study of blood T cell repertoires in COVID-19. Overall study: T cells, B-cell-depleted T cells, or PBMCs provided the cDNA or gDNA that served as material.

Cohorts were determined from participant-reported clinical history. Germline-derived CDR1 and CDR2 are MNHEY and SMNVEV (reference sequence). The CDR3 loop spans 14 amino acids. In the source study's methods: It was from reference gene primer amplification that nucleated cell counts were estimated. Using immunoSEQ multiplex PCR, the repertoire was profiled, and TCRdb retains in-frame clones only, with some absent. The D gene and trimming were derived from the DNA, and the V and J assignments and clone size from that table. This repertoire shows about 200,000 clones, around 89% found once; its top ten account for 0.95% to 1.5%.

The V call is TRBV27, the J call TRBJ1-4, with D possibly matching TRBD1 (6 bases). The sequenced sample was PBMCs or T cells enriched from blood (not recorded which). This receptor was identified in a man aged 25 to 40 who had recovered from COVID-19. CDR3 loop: CASRVGTTTEKLFF. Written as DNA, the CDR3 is TGTGCCAGCAGGGTTGGGACAACTACTGAAAAACTGTTTTTT.